This T cell receptor (beta chain) was captured by sequencing in a study of shared clonotypes between healthy human individuals. Study details: Each donor contributed plates that comprised three CD4 naive, three CD4 memory, two CD8 naive and one CD8 memory.

Genomic DNA per cell subset filled all wells of several immunoSEQ plates. Here immunoSEQ multiplex PCR was the method, and the copy in TCRdb shows in-frame clones only, minus some. The repertoire holds fewer than 1.4 million clones, 75% to 85% seen once, with around 0.6% in the top ten. This clone was seen once. The CDR3 loop spans 13 amino acids. Trimming stripped 3 bases from V and 3 bases from J, with 8 bases between. Per germline, CDR1 SNHLY and CDR2 FYNNEI. The TCR was taken from a man younger than 30 in good health. Some clones in this sample may be carry-over from other donors' samples. The chain couples TRBV2 to TRBJ1-1; D remains unclear. Specimen: memory CD4+ T cells from PBMCs. Subset noted: CD45RA-negative fraction. The CDR3 DNA follows: TGTGCCAGCAGTGACCCGGGCGACACTGAAGCTTTCTTT. As protein: CASSDPGDTEAFF.